These 28 T cell receptor beta chains were sequenced from one sample in a study of cytomegalovirus exposure and HLA in healthy donors (dated by TCRdb to 2015 to 2018). The library was prepared using the immunoSEQ multiplex PCR assay. The multiplex PCR relied on a mix of 60 forward primers for TCR Vbeta segments and 13 reverse primers for TCR Jbeta segments. The table was pulled from immuneACCESS by TCRdb, which kept in-frame rearrangements only. Such tables lose some clones; where checked, under half of the loss comes from unresolved V genes, and the rest has no known cause. The sample includes about 130,000 clones, with 74% observed a single time. 5.5% to 8% of the sample goes to the ten largest clones. The material sequenced was PBMCs. The origin of the receptors is a male donor in good health and CMV-seronegative.

The chain couples TRBV11-2 to TRBJ2-7; D not certain. In germline, CDR1 is SGHAT, CDR2 FQNNGV. The V and J ends lost 6 bases and 3 bases respectively, with 15 bases between them. This CDR3 contains 14 residues. The CDR3 coding sequence is TGTGCCAGCAGTAAGCCCCAACTAAACTACGAGCAGTACTTC. It encodes CASSKPQLNYEQYF.

The chain carries TRBV7-6 and TRBJ1-1; 8 bases align to TRBD1. This CDR3 is 16 amino acids long. The trim removed 2 bases at V and 1 base at J, leaving 6 bases unmatched. Germline lookup yields CDR1 SGHVS and CDR2 FNYEAQ. In nucleotides, the CDR3 is TGTGCCAGCAGCTTAATCAGGGGGCAATCGAACACTGAAGCTTTCTTT. Residues: CASSLIRGQSNTEAFF.

The chain employs TRBV4-3 and TRBJ1-1; D unresolved. The length of the CDR3 is 13 residues. Germline assignment: CDR1 LGHNA and CDR2 YSLEER. V was cut by 4 bases and J by 0 bases, with 6 bases left in between. This CDR3 is CASSLSLNTEAFF. CDR3 DNA: TGCGCCAGCAGCCTTAGTTTGAACACTGAAGCTTTCTTT.

This clone was seen more than once but under ten times. In nucleotides, the CDR3 is TGTGCTCAATCACGGGGACTAGCGGGAGGTGCCTACACAGATACGCAGTATTTT. Residues: CAQSRGLAGGAYTDTQYF. The chain joins TRBV25-1 to TRBJ2-3; TRBD2 aligns across 15 bases. Germline V lookup: CDR1 MGHDK, CDR2 SYGVNS. This CDR3 is built from 18 residues.

This clone turned up a few times. This sequence joins TRBV6-4 and TRBJ2-7; D unclear. The V end was cut by 2 bases, the J end by 0 bases, with 8 bases between. The length of the CDR3 is 14 residues. Germline V lookup: CDR1 MRHNA, CDR2 SNTAGT. The CDR3 is CASSDPRSSYEQYF. The CDR3 DNA reads TGTGCCAGCAGTGACCCACGGTCCTCCTACGAGCAGTACTTC.

As to this clone: This same CDR3 is encoded by further DNA sequences in the sample. This rearrangement joins TRBV7-9 to TRBJ2-7, with D perhaps TRBD1 (5 bases). Between the trimmed V and J ends, which lost 2 bases and 1 base, there was a span of 9 bases. Per the germline V gene, CDR1 is SEHNR and CDR2 is FQNEAQ (reference sequence). CDR3 length equals 14 residues. DNA for the CDR3: TGTGCCAGCAGCTTATGGGGCGAATCCTACGAGCAGTACTTC. This gives the protein CASSLWGESYEQYF.

The V call is TRBV6-5, the J call TRBJ1-4; D perhaps matches TRBD1 (6 bases). Germline V gene sequence: CDR1 MNHEY, CDR2 SVGAGI. This CDR3 is built from 15 residues. V was cut by 2 bases and J by 8 bases, with 15 bases left in between. The chain's CDR3 is CASSYGGAANEKLFF. The CDR3 bases are TGTGCCAGCAGTTACGGGGGGGCGGCGAACGAAAAACTGTTTTTT.

This chain joins TRBV19 and TRBJ1-2; TRBD1 matches 7 bases. The CDR3 totals 15 residues. Germline-derived CDR1 and CDR2 are LNHDA and SQIVND (reference sequence). With V trimmed by 4 bases and J by 2 bases, 7 bases remained unmatched. CDR3: CASSNRQGENYGYTF. In nucleotides, the CDR3 is TGTGCCAGTAGTAATCGACAGGGCGAAAACTATGGCTACACCTTC.

In its sample, this clone was seen a few times. The genes are TRBV5-6 and TRBJ2-1, with 7 bases matching TRBD1. The junction had 7 bases not matched to a gene; V was cut back by 5 bases and J by 2 bases. Germline V gene data show CDR1 as SGHDT and CDR2 as YYEEEE. The CDR3 extends over 15 amino acids. As DNA, the CDR3 is TGTGCCAGCAGACAAGACAGGGTCGCCTACAATGAGCAGTTCTTC. Protein sequence: CASRQDRVAYNEQFF.

The chain carries TRBV30 and TRBJ2-1, with D perhaps TRBD2 (6 bases). V was shortened by 3 bases and J by 5 bases, with 26 bases between the two germline ends. CDR1 and CDR2 (germline): GTSNPN, SVGIG (reference sequence). CDR3 size: 18 residues. Written as DNA, the CDR3 is TGTGCCTGGAGGCCCTTCGAAGTTGGACGGGAGAGGAACAATGAGCAGTTCTTC. Translating it yields CAWRPFEVGRERNNEQFF.

This sequence joins TRBV5-1 and TRBJ2-6; D perhaps matches TRBD2 (6 bases). The ends were cut back, 1 base at V and 1 base at J, with 9 bases in the middle. Germline loops: CDR1 SGHRS, CDR2 YFSETQ. The CDR3 has 16 amino acids. This chain's CDR3 is CASSLKAGSGANVLTF. DNA of the CDR3: TGCGCCAGCAGCTTGAAAGCGGGTTCTGGGGCCAACGTCCTGACTTTC.

This chain links TRBV5-4 with TRBJ2-1; 12 positions agree with TRBD2. The CDR3 is 15 residues long. CDR1 and CDR2 from the germline V gene are SGHNT and YYREEE (reference sequence). The V segment lost 4 bases and the J segment 9 bases; nucleotides outside the gene matches: 8. The DNA for the CDR3 is TGTGCCAGCAGCCCCGGGACTAGCGGGTTGGGTGAGCAGTTCTTC. Translation gives CASSPGTSGLGEQFF.

The chain has TRBV11-2 and TRBJ2-7, with 7 positions matching TRBD2. Germline assignment: CDR1 SGHAT and CDR2 FQNNGV. This CDR3 has 15 amino acids. V trimming: 5 bases; J trimming: 4 bases; junction bases outside the gene matches: 11. For the CDR3, the DNA is TGTGCCAGCAGCCCCGACTCCGGGACTACTTACGAGCAGTACTTC. Amino acid sequence: CASSPDSGTTYEQYF.

This clone was recorded once. V gene TRBV28 combines with J gene TRBJ2-7; 9 bases align to TRBD1. The CDR3 consists of 14 residues. Trimming took 10 bases from V and 0 from J; bases not matched to a gene: 7. Looked up from germline, CDR1 is MDHEN and CDR2 is SYDVKM. The CDR3 coding sequence is TGTGCCACCCAAAAGACAGGGGGCTCCTACGAGCAGTACTTC. It is translated as CATQKTGGSYEQYF. The variable domain in full, with the rest retrieved from reference TRBV28 and TRBJ2-7, is DVKVTQSSRYLVKRTGEKVFLECVQDMDHENMFWYRQDPGLGLRLIYFSYDVKMKEKGDIPEGYSVSREKKERFSLILESASTNQTSMYLCATQKTGGSYEQYFGPGTRLTVT.

The chain is built from TRBV28 and TRBJ2-5, with 10 bases lining up with TRBD1. The DNA end is a closer match to TRBJ2-7, so the J assignment may be wrong. The CDR3 is 16 residues long. The germline gives CDR1 MDHEN, CDR2 SYDVKM. CDR3 sequence: CASSKLGTGETYEQYF. CDR3 DNA sequence: TGTGCCAGCAGCAAACTCGGGACAGGGGAAACCTACGAGCAGTACTTC.

This clone was recorded a few times. This chain connects TRBV19 to TRBJ1-6, with unresolved D. V lost 2 bases and J lost 7, with 15 bases in between. This CDR3 region has 16 residues. Germline CDR1 LNHDA, CDR2 SQIVND (reference sequence). The CDR3 is CASSILSPARNSPLHF. The CDR3 bases are TGTGCCAGTAGTATACTCTCCCCCGCCAGGAATTCACCCCTCCACTTT.

The chain carries TRBV6-5 and TRBJ1-5; D call uncertain. Germline assignment: CDR1 MNHEY and CDR2 SVGAGI. The CDR3 length is 15 residues. The germline V and J ends were trimmed by 6 bases and 5 bases, with 17 bases remaining between them. CDR3 nucleotide sequence: TGTGCCAGCAGCCCCGGCTGGGCCTCCTATCAGCCCCAGCATTTT. It translates to CASSPGWASYQPQHF.

This clone was picked up a small number of times. The CDR3 DNA sequence: TGTGCCAGCAGTTTGGCGGAACTAGCGGGGGGGCGGGAGACCCAGTACTTC. Translating gives CASSLAELAGGRETQYF. The chain links TRBV28 to TRBJ2-5, with 13 bases identical to TRBD2. V dropped 3 bases and J dropped 5; count of bases not matched to a gene: 9. The CDR3 contains 17 residues. Germline lookup yields CDR1 MDHEN and CDR2 SYDVKM.

The rearrangement joins TRBV10-3 to TRBJ2-5; 11 bases line up with TRBD2. The DNA end lines up better with TRBJ2-7; the J call may be wrong. CDR1 and CDR2 from the germline V gene are ENHRY and SYGVKD. The CDR3 extends over 16 amino acids. The CDR3 region has the DNA TGTGCCATCAGTGACCCAACACTAGCGGGAGTTAACGAGCAGTACTTC. Translation gives CAISDPTLAGVNEQYF.

This rearrangement joins TRBV9 to TRBJ2-6; unclear D gene. The CDR3 covers 16 residues. V was cut by 0 bases and J by 0 bases, with 7 bases left in between. Per germline, CDR1 SGDLS and CDR2 YYNGEE. CDR3 residues: CASSVEPYSGANVLTF. CDR3 coding DNA: TGTGCCAGCAGCGTAGAGCCGTACTCTGGGGCCAACGTCCTGACTTTC.

CDR3 region: CASRTGTANARDTQYF. Written as DNA, the CDR3 is TGCGCCAGCCGCACCGGGACAGCTAATGCTCGGGATACGCAGTATTTT. The J gene is TRBJ2-3, the V gene TRBV5-1, with 7 bases fitting TRBD1. Per germline, CDR1 SGHRS and CDR2 YFSETQ. V shed 7 bases, J shed 6 bases, and the junction held 17 bases outside the gene matches. This CDR3 has 16 residues.

The chain uses TRBV15 and TRBJ2-3; the D is unclear. V lost 3 bases and J 6 bases, leaving 7 bases between the germline ends. In germline, CDR1 is LNHNV, CDR2 YYDKDF (reference sequence). The CDR3 extends over 12 amino acids. CDR3 coding DNA: TGTGCCACCAGCAGCCAGACTGATACGCAGTATTTT. It is translated as CATSSQTDTQYF.

The V call is TRBV19, the J call TRBJ2-2; 8 nucleotides agree with TRBD1. The germline V gene encodes CDR1 LNHDA and CDR2 SQIVND (reference sequence). J was trimmed by 5 bases and V by 1 base; bases with no gene match: 6. There are 16 residues in the CDR3. The CDR3, as DNA: TGTGCCAGTAGTATAGGGCAGGGGGCGAGGACCGGGGAGCTGTTTTTT. Protein product: CASSIGQGARTGELFF.

V is TRBV19 and J is TRBJ2-5; unclear D gene. The J call may be mistaken, given a closer DNA end match to TRBJ2-7. The CDR3 sequence is 14 residues long. The germline V gene encodes CDR1 LNHDA and CDR2 SQIVND (reference sequence). This CDR3 reads CASSTDGSSYEQYF. CDR3 nucleotide sequence: TGTGCCAGTAGCACCGACGGTAGCTCCTACGAGCAGTACTTC.

The V gene is TRBV7-8, the J gene TRBJ2-2; TRBD1 might be the D (6 bases). Germline V gene lookup returns CDR1 SGHVS and CDR2 FQNEAQ. This CDR3 has 15 residues. Trimming took 1 base from V and 5 from J, leaving 11 bases between them. CDR3 in amino acids: CASSLDRVGTGELFF. CDR3 DNA: TGTGCCAGCAGCTTAGACAGGGTTGGAACCGGGGAGCTGTTTTTT.

The chain joins TRBV7-2 to TRBJ2-2, with TRBD1 matching over 7 bases. In germline, CDR1 is SGHTA, CDR2 FQGNSA. The CDR3 spans 14 residues. Trimming at V came to 7 bases and at J to 7 bases, leaving 9 bases not matched to a gene. The CDR3 DNA reads TGTGCCAGCACCCCGACAGGGCCCCTCGGGGAGCTGTTTTTT. Translating it yields CASTPTGPLGELFF.

J is TRBJ2-7 and V is TRBV30; 9 bases align to TRBD1. The junction had 6 bases not matched to a gene; V was cut back by 2 bases and J by 4 bases. Germline-derived CDR1 and CDR2 are GTSNPN and SVGIG (reference sequence). This CDR3 has 14 residues. CDR3 loop: CAWSSHRGLYEQYF. DNA for the CDR3: TGTGCCTGGAGTAGTCACAGGGGGCTGTACGAGCAGTACTTC.

In this sample, this clone turned up a few times. The rearrangement joins TRBV27 to TRBJ2-7; tentative D call: TRBD1 (6 bases). The ends were cut back, 3 bases at V and 5 bases at J, with 14 bases in the middle. Germline loops: CDR1 MNHEY, CDR2 SMNVEV (reference sequence). CDR3 length: 14 residues. The CDR3 DNA reads TGTGCCAGCAGTTTGGGACAAGAACTAAACGAGCAGTACTTC. This codes for CASSLGQELNEQYF.